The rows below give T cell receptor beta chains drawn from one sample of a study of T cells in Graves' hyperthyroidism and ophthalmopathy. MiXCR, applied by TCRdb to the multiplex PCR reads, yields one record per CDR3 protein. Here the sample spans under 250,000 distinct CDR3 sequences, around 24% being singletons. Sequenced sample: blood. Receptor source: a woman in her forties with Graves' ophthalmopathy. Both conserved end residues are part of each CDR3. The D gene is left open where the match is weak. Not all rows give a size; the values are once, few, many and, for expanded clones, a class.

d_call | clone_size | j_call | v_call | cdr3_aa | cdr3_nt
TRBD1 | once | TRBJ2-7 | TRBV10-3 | CAISEVGGQGATYEQYF | TGTGCCATCAGTGAGGTAGGGGGACAGGGGGCGACCTACGAGCAGTACTTC
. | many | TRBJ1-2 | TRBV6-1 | CASRLRGYNYGYTF | TGTGCCAGCAGGCTAAGAGGGTATAACTATGGCTACACCTTC
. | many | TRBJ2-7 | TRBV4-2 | CASSHNMQGYEQYF | TGTGCCAGCAGCCATAATATGCAGGGCTACGAGCAGTACTTC
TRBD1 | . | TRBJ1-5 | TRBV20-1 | CSAGTANQPQHF | TGCAGTGCAGGGACAGCTAATCAGCCCCAGCATTTT
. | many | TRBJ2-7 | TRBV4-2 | CASTGDSGYEQYF | TGTGCCAGCACCGGGGACTCCGGATACGAGCAGTACTTC
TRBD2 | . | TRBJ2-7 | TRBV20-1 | CSALGLAGVYPYEQYF | TGCAGTGCCTTGGGACTAGCGGGAGTATACCCCTACGAGCAGTACTTC
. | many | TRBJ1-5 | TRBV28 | CASSLFISGFSNQPQHF | TGTGCCAGCAGTTTATTTATTTCGGGATTTAGCAATCAGCCCCAGCATTTT
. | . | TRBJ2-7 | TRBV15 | CATQKRSSYEQYF | TGTGCCACCCAGAAGCGTAGCTCCTACGAGCAGTACTTC
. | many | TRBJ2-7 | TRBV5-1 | CASKGGAGLEQYF | TGCGCCAGCAAGGGGGGCGCAGGGCTCGAGCAGTACTTC
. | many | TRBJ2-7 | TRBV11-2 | CASSLAQNEQYF | TGTGCCAGCAGCTTAGCGCAGAACGAGCAGTACTTC
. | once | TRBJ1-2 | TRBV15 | CATSRDTGSYGYTF | TGTGCCACCAGCAGAGACACAGGTAGCTATGGCTACACCTTC
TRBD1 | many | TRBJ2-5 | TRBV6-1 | CASSEGQGGRETQYF | TGTGCCAGCAGTGAAGGACAGGGTGGCCGAGAGACCCAGTACTTC
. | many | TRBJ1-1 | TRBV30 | CAWTAGNTEAFF | TGTGCCTGGACGGCAGGAAACACTGAAGCTTTCTTT
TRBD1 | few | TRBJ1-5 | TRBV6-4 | CASSDYGTGANQPQHF | TGTGCCAGCAGTGATTACGGGACAGGGGCCAATCAGCCCCAGCATTTT
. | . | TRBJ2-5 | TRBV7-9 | CASNSLVGETQYF | TGTGCCAGTAATAGCCTAGTCGGAGAGACCCAGTACTTC
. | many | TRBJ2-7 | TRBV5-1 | CASSLRTDANEQYF | TGCGCCAGCAGCTTGAGGACTGACGCCAACGAGCAGTACTTC
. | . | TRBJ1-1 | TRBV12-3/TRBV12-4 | CASYRVGDTEAFF | TGTGCCAGCTACAGGGTGGGGGACACTGAAGCTTTCTTT
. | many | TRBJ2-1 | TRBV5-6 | CASSRGPASYNEQFF | TGTGCCAGCAGCCGGGGGCCGGCTAGTTACAATGAGCAGTTCTTC
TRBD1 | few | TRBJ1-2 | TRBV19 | CASSHDRVGGGYTF | TGTGCCAGCAGCCATGACAGGGTCGGTGGCGGCTACACCTTC
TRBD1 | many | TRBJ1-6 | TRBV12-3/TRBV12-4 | CASSPGGNSPLHF | TGTGCCAGCTCACCAGGGGGTAATTCACCCCTCCACTTT
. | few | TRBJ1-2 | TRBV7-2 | CANGAAYGYTF | TGTGCCAACGGGGCGGCATATGGCTACACCTTC
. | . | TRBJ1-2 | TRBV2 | CASKASQTAGRGYTF | TGTGCCAGCAAGGCTTCCCAAACTGCAGGGCGTGGCTACACCTTC
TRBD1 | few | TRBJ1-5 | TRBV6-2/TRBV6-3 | CASSYPRDSHQPQHF | TGTGCCAGCAGTTACCCCCGGGACAGCCATCAGCCCCAGCATTTT
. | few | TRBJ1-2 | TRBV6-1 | CASRPGGNYGYTF | TGTGCCAGCAGGCCCGGCGGCAACTATGGCTACACCTTC
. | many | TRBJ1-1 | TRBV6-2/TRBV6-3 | CASSSPGNTEAFF | TGTGCCAGCAGCTCGCCTGGGAACACTGAAGCTTTCTTT
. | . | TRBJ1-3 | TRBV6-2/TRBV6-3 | CASSYSGLSGNTIYF | TGTGCCAGCAGTTACTCGGGATTATCTGGAAACACCATATATTTT
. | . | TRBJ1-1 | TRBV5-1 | CASKLASGVGRWNTEAFF | TGCGCCAGCAAGCTCGCCTCGGGGGTCGGGCGATGGAACACTGAAGCTTTCTTT
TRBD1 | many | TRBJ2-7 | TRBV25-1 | CASSVRDRSSYEQYF | TGTGCCAGCAGTGTCCGGGACAGAAGCTCCTACGAGCAGTACTTC
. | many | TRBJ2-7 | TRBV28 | CASRGVGTASYEQYF | TGTGCCAGCAGGGGGGTTGGGACTGCCTCCTACGAGCAGTACTTC
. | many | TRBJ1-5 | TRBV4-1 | CASSQDKGVHQPQHF | TGCGCCAGCAGCCAAGACAAGGGGGTTCATCAGCCCCAGCATTTT
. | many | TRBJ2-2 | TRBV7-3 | CASSLNPTGNTGELFF | TGTGCCAGCAGCTTAAATCCGACTGGTAACACCGGGGAGCTGTTTTTT
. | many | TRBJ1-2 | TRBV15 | CATSRVNPGGYTF | TGTGCCACCAGCAGGGTCAATCCGGGCGGCTACACCTTC
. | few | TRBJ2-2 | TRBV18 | CASSPFGTANTGELFF | TGTGCCAGCTCACCATTCGGGACCGCGAACACCGGGGAGCTGTTTTTT
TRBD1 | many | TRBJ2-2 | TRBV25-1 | CASRRTGRNTGELFF | TGTGCCAGCAGGAGGACAGGGAGAAACACCGGGGAGCTGTTTTTT
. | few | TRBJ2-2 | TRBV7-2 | CASSLFATPGTGELFF | TGTGCCAGCAGCTTATTCGCTACCCCGGGGACCGGGGAGCTGTTTTTT
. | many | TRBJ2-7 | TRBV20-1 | CSAPPWRAGYEQYF | TGCAGTGCACCTCCCTGGCGGGCTGGCTACGAGCAGTACTTC
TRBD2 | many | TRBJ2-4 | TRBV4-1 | CASSQEASGRYIQYF | TGCGCCAGCAGCCAAGAAGCTAGCGGGAGGTACATTCAGTACTTC
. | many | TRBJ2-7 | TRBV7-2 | CASSRGLAYEQYF | TGTGCCAGCAGCCGCGGACTGGCCTACGAGCAGTACTTC
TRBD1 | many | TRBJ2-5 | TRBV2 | CASSARTGQETQYF | TGTGCCAGCAGCGCCAGGACAGGACAAGAGACCCAGTACTTC
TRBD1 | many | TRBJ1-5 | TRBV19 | CASRGTGGGQPQHF | TGTGCCAGTAGGGGTACAGGGGGCGGACAGCCCCAGCATTTT
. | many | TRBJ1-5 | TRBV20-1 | CSAQAGRYQPQHF | TGCAGTGCCCAGGCGGGGCGCTATCAGCCCCAGCATTTT
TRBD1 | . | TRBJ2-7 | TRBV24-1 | CATSDRGPTYEQYF | TGTGCCACGTCCGACAGGGGACCCACCTACGAGCAGTACTTC
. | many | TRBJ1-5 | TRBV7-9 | CASSLGRDQPQHF | TGTGCCAGCAGCTTGGGAAGGGATCAGCCCCAGCATTTT
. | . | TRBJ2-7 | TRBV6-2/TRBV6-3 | CASSYRAQSPYEQYF | TGTGCCAGCAGTTACAGGGCCCAAAGCCCTTACGAGCAGTACTTC
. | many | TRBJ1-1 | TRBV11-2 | CASSPGDRMNTEAFF | TGTGCCAGCAGCCCCGGTGACCGCATGAACACTGAAGCTTTCTTT
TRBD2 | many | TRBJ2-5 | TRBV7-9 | CASSLRSGRTKETQYF | TGTGCCAGCAGCTTAAGGAGCGGGAGGACAAAAGAGACCCAGTACTTC
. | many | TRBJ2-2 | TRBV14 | CASSQETVSTGELFF | TGTGCCAGCAGCCAAGAGACAGTTTCGACCGGGGAGCTGTTTTTT
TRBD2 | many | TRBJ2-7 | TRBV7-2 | CASSLVSGDEQYF | TGTGCCAGCAGCTTAGTCAGCGGGGACGAGCAGTACTTC
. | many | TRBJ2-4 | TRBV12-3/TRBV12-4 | CASTGGLAKNIQYF | TGTGCCAGCACCGGGGGCCTAGCCAAAAACATTCAGTACTTC
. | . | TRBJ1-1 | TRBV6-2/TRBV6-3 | CASSYPVGVQVMNTEAFF | TGTGCCAGCAGTTACCCCGTAGGAGTCCAGGTCATGAACACTGAAGCTTTCTTT
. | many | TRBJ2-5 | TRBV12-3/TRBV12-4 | CASRQSGETQYF | TGTGCCAGCAGACAGTCGGGAGAGACCCAGTACTTC
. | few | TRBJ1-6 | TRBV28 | CASIQQGWYSYNSPLHF | TGTGCCAGCATCCAGCAGGGGTGGTACTCCTATAATTCACCCCTCCACTTT
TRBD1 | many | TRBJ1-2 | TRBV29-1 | CSGRTGDFPYGYTF | TGCAGCGGAAGGACAGGGGACTTTCCCTATGGCTACACCTTC
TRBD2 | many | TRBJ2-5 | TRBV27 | CASSFASGRETQYF | TGTGCCAGCAGTTTTGCTAGCGGGAGAGAGACCCAGTACTTC